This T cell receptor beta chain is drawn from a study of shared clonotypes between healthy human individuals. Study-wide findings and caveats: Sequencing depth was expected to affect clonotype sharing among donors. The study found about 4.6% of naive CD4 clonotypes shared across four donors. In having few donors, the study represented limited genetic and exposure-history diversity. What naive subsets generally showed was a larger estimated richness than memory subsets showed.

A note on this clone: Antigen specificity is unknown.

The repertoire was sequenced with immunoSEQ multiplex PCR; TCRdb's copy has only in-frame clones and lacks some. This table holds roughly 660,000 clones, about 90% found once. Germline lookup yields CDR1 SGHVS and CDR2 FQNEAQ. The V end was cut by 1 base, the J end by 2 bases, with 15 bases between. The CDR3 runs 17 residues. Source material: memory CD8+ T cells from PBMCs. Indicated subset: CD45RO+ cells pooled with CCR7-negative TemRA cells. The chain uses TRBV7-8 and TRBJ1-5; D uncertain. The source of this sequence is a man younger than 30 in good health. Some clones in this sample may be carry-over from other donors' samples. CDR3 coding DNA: TGTGCCAGCAGCTTAGGGGAAGGAGGGTGGGGCAATCAGCCCCAGCATTTT. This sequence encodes CASSLGEGGWGNQPQHF.